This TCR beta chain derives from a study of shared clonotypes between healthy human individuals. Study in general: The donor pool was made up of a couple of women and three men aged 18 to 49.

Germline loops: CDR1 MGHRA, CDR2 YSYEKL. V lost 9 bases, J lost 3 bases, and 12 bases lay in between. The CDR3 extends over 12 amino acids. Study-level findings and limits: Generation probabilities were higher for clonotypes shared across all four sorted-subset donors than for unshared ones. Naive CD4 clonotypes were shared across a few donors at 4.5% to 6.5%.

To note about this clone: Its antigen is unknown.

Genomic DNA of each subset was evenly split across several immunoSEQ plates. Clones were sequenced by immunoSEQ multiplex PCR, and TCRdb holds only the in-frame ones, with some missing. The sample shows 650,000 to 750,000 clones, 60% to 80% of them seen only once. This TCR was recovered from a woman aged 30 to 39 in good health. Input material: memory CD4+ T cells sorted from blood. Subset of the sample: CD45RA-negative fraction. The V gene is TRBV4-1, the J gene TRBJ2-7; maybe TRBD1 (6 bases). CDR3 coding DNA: TGCGCCAGAACAGGGAGACTCTACGAGCAGTACTTC. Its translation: CARTGRLYEQYF.